These 17 T cell receptor beta chains came from one sample sequenced in a study of T-cell reconstitution after alpha-beta-depleted transplantation in children. This sample's TCRbeta library carried unique molecular identifier barcodes. TCRdb independently ran MiXCR on the PCR reads; one entry per CDR3 protein. This sample has roughly 500,000 distinct CDR3 sequences; 15% to 20% occur once, and the top ten carry roughly 3.3%. This specimen was PBMCs from the stem cell graft donor, taken from the stem cell graft. The source of these receptors is a human donor who donated a stem cell graft to a child with acute lymphoblastic leukemia.

The chain uses TRBV29-1 and TRBJ1-1; D perhaps matches TRBD1 (6 bases). The CDR3 extends over 13 amino acids. Trimming cost V 7 bases and J 7 bases, with 19 bases left between them. From germline, CDR1 is SQVTM and CDR2 ANQGSEA. This CDR3 is CSAPRGRAGEAFF. CDR3 DNA: TGCAGCGCCCCGAGGGGGAGGGCTGGTGAAGCTTTCTTT. Combining the CDR3 with reference TRBV29-1 and TRBJ1-1 gives the whole variable domain SAVISQKPSRDICQRGTSLTIQCQVDSQVTMMFWYRQQPGQSLTLIATANQGSEATYESGFVIDKFPISRPNLTFSTLTVSNMSPEDSSIYLCSAPRGRAGEAFFGQGTRLTVV.

The rearrangement uses TRBV2 and TRBJ2-4; D is ambiguous. Trimming left V 3 bases short and J 8 bases short, with 5 bases between. In germline, CDR1 is SNHLY, CDR2 FYNNEI. This CDR3 is built from 11 residues. The CDR3 reads CASSEIYIQYF. In DNA form, the CDR3 reads TGTGCCAGCAGTGAGATTTACATTCAGTACTTC.

The J gene is TRBJ1-4, the V gene TRBV30; D ambiguous. V was clipped by 0 bases and J by 5 bases, with 4 bases between them. The CDR3 consists of 12 residues. CDR1 GTSNPN and CDR2 SVGIG come from the germline V gene (reference sequence). The CDR3 region is CAWSVSNEKLFF. The CDR3 bases are TGTGCCTGGAGTGTCTCGAATGAAAAACTGTTTTTT.

The chain combines TRBV7-9 with TRBJ2-5; D is unresolved. The V end was cut by 3 bases, the J end by 4 bases, with 9 bases between. Germline V lookup: CDR1 SEHNR, CDR2 FQNEAQ (reference sequence). This CDR3 has 13 amino acids. Written as DNA, the CDR3 is TGTGCCAGCAGCTTCCCCGATGGAGAGACCCAGTACTTC. Protein sequence: CASSFPDGETQYF. Looking up the rest from reference TRBV7-9 and TRBJ2-5 gives the full variable domain: DTGVSQNPRHKITKRGQNVTFRCDPISEHNRLYWYRQTLGQGPEFLTYFQNEAQLEKSRLLSDRFSAERPKGSFSTLEIQRTEQGDSAMYLCASSFPDGETQYFGPGTRLLVL.

There are a few counts of this clonotype. The chain combines TRBV6-1 with TRBJ2-1, with 13 bases lining up with TRBD2. Per germline, CDR1 MNHNS and CDR2 SASEGT. V dropped 8 bases and J dropped 10; count of bases not matched to a gene: 8. The CDR3 has 14 amino acids. The CDR3 reads CASETSGRAGEQFF. The CDR3 DNA sequence: TGTGCCAGCGAAACTAGCGGGAGGGCCGGCGAGCAGTTCTTC.

V gene TRBV29-1 combines with J gene TRBJ1-2; the match to TRBD1 covers 7 bases. The V gene's germline CDR1 is SQVTM and CDR2 ANQGSEA. The CDR3 extends over 14 amino acids. With 2 bases clipped from V and 4 bases from J, the junction kept 7 bases outside the gene matches. This CDR3 reads CSVERQGSSYGYTF. The DNA of the CDR3 is TGCAGCGTTGAACGACAGGGCAGTAGCTATGGCTACACCTTC.

V and J are TRBV6-5 and TRBJ1-1; D is unresolved. The ends were cut back, 9 bases at V and 1 base at J, with 9 bases in the middle. Germline V lookup: CDR1 MNHEY, CDR2 SVGAGI. The CDR3 runs 12 residues. For the CDR3, the DNA is TGTGCCAGTAGGAACACGAACACTGAAGCTTTCTTT. Translated: CASRNTNTEAFF.

Only a few counts were recorded for this clonotype. The gene calls are TRBV5-6 and TRBJ2-1; the D gene is possibly TRBD2 (6 bases). This CDR3 has 16 amino acids. V shed 4 bases and J shed 2 bases, with 16 bases lying between them. Germline V CDR1 and CDR2: SGHDT, YYEEEE. The chain's CDR3 is CASSPASVLPYNEQFF. CDR3 in DNA: TGTGCCAGCAGCCCGGCTAGCGTCCTTCCCTACAATGAGCAGTTCTTC.

The V gene is TRBV4-1, the J gene TRBJ2-7; perhaps D is TRBD1 or TRBD2 (5 bases each). The ends were cut back, 0 bases at V and 6 bases at J, with 12 bases in the middle. Germline CDR1 reads MGHRA; CDR2 reads YSYEKL. CDR3 length: 14 residues. As DNA, the CDR3 is TGCGCCAGCAGCCAAGAGGGATATGGGGGCGAGCAGTACTTC. Translating gives CASSQEGYGGEQYF.

The chain uses TRBV27 and TRBJ2-2; D not resolved. This CDR3 has 17 amino acids. The germline V and J ends were trimmed by 8 bases and 1 base, with 20 bases remaining between them. CDR1 and CDR2 (germline): MNHEY, SMNVEV (reference sequence). The CDR3 loop is CASSPGPGSQNTGELFF. DNA of the CDR3: TGTGCCAGCTCTCCCGGACCAGGATCCCAGAACACCGGGGAGCTGTTTTTT.

The chain links TRBV12-3 or TRBV12-4 to TRBJ1-2, with TRBD1 identical over 7 bases. The CDR3 covers 16 residues. V shed 6 bases, J shed 1 base, and the junction held 11 bases outside the gene matches. CDR3: CASSRTTGILNYGYTF. The CDR3 DNA sequence: TGTGCCAGCAGCCGGACGACAGGGATACTTAACTATGGCTACACCTTC.

This clonotype was counted only a few times. At one boundary the junction diverges from the germline segment, which might be a read error. The V call is TRBV28, the J call TRBJ2-3; D uncertain. The CDR3 sequence is 16 residues long. Germline CDR1 and CDR2: MDHEN and SYDVKM. The CDR3 loop reads CASSETGLRGTDTQYF. The CDR3 DNA follows: TGTGCTAGCAGTGAGACGGGCCTAAGGGGCACAGATACGCAGTATTTT.

This clonotype has a handful of counts. This chain uses TRBV5-1 with TRBJ2-3; maybe TRBD2 (5 bases). Trimming removed 6 bases at V and 4 bases at J, with 12 bases between. The CDR3 sequence is 13 residues long. Germline values: CDR1 SGHRS, CDR2 YFSETQ. The DNA for the CDR3 is TGCGCCAGCAATGAGGGAGTTGCAGATACGCAGTATTTT. Translation: CASNEGVADTQYF.

This rearrangement joins TRBV5-1 to TRBJ2-3, with D uncertain. The CDR3 runs to 15 residues. Trimming removed 0 bases from V and 1 base from J, with 9 bases in between. Germline V gene data show CDR1 as SGHRS and CDR2 as YFSETQ. The CDR3 reads CASSLGPPRTDTQYF. In DNA form, the CDR3 reads TGCGCCAGCAGCTTGGGACCCCCTCGCACAGATACGCAGTATTTT. The entire variable domain, with the rest obtained from reference TRBV5-1 and TRBJ2-3, is as follows: KAGVTQTPRYLIKTRGQQVTLSCSPISGHRSVSWYQQTPGQGLQFLFEYFSETQRNKGNFPGRFSGRQFSNSRSEMNVSTLELGDSALYLCASSLGPPRTDTQYFGPGTRLTVL.

V gene TRBV12-3 or TRBV12-4 combines with J gene TRBJ1-5, with D uncertain. Trimming removed 5 bases at V and 6 bases at J, with 8 bases between. The CDR3 has 12 amino acids. The CDR3 loop is CASSRLTQPQHF. In DNA form, the CDR3 reads TGTGCCAGCAGTAGGCTTACTCAGCCCCAGCATTTT.

CDR3 sequence (DNA): TGTGCCAGCAGTTCTACGGGTAGCGGGTCCCCCCATGAGCAGTTCTTC. Translation gives CASSSTGSGSPHEQFF. This rearrangement joins TRBV12-3 or TRBV12-4 to TRBJ2-1, with 7 bases matching TRBD2. This CDR3 is 16 amino acids long. V lost 4 bases, J lost 8 bases, and 14 bases stayed unmatched.

This clonotype was observed a handful of times. The chain couples TRBV5-1 to TRBJ2-7; D possibly matches TRBD1 or TRBD2 (5 bases each). Germline V gene lookup returns CDR1 SGHRS and CDR2 YFSETQ. The CDR3 totals 13 residues. V was shortened by 4 bases and J by 3 bases, with 11 bases between the two germline ends. The CDR3 loop reads CASSGDGLYEQYF. As DNA, the CDR3 is TGCGCCAGCAGCGGGGACGGACTCTACGAGCAGTACTTC.